This is a list of T cell receptor beta chains from one sample in a study of T cell responses to AZD1222 COVID-19 vaccine. Assay used: immunoSEQ multiplex PCR; TCRdb lists only in-frame clones, some missing. The top ten hold around 20% of the sample, which has about 75,000 clones, 87% seen once. Sequencing used peripheral blood, obtained 28 days after the second AZD1222 dose. The source is an adult who received the AZD1222 COVID-19 vaccine. Each CDR3 is given with its conserved first and last residue. A D gene is named only where the DNA matches it firmly. The size field is filled for only some rows; it gives once, few, many or a size class.

D gene: TRBD1
V gene: TRBV5-1
J gene: TRBJ2-3
clone size: NA
CDR3 protein: CASSLEGAKADTQYF
CDR3 DNA: TGCGCCAGCAGCTTGGAGGGGGCGAAAGCAGATACGCAGTATTTT

D gene: NA
V gene: TRBV2
J gene: TRBJ1-1
clone size: NA
CDR3 protein: CASRGIMNTEAFF
CDR3 DNA: TGTGCCAGCAGAGGAATCATGAACACTGAAGCTTTCTTT

D gene: NA
V gene: TRBV21-1
J gene: TRBJ2-7
clone size: once
CDR3 protein: CASSSRVGSSYEQYF
CDR3 DNA: TGTGCCAGCAGCTCCCGTGTAGGGAGCTCCTACGAGCAGTACTTC

D gene: NA
V gene: TRBV6-6
J gene: TRBJ2-7
clone size: once
CDR3 protein: CASSHLGRYEQYF
CDR3 DNA: TGTGCCAGCAGTCATTTGGGGCGATACGAGCAGTACTTC

D gene: NA
V gene: TRBV7-9
J gene: TRBJ1-4
clone size: NA
CDR3 protein: CASSLADYATNEKLFF
CDR3 DNA: TGTGCCAGCAGCTTAGCGGATTACGCAACTAATGAAAAACTGTTTTTT

D gene: NA
V gene: TRBV7-3
J gene: TRBJ2-5
clone size: once
CDR3 protein: CASSTTSGDGETQYF
CDR3 DNA: TGTGCCAGCAGCACCACCTCGGGGGACGGGGAGACCCAGTACTTC

D gene: TRBD2
V gene: TRBV25-1
J gene: TRBJ2-3
clone size: NA
CDR3 protein: CASSEFPSGGQADTQYF
CDR3 DNA: TGTGCCAGCAGTGAATTCCCTAGCGGGGGGCAGGCAGATACGCAGTATTTT

D gene: NA
V gene: TRBV5-1
J gene: TRBJ1-1
clone size: once
CDR3 protein: CASSLLEDSNTEAFF
CDR3 DNA: TGCGCCAGCAGCTTGCTCGAGGACTCGAACACTGAAGCTTTCTTT

D gene: NA
V gene: TRBV6-6
J gene: TRBJ1-1
clone size: once
CDR3 protein: CASSDQGNTEAFF
CDR3 DNA: TGTGCCAGCAGTGACCAGGGGAACACTGAAGCTTTCTTT

D gene: TRBD2
V gene: TRBV2
J gene: TRBJ2-7
clone size: NA
CDR3 protein: CASQWTSYSYEQYF
CDR3 DNA: TGTGCCAGCCAGTGGACTAGTTACTCCTACGAGCAGTACTTC

D gene: TRBD1
V gene: TRBV2
J gene: TRBJ2-7
clone size: NA
CDR3 protein: CASSAGQGSYEQYF
CDR3 DNA: TGTGCCAGCAGTGCCGGACAGGGGTCCTACGAGCAGTACTTC

D gene: TRBD1
V gene: TRBV28
J gene: TRBJ1-2
clone size: NA
CDR3 protein: CASELGTGSYGYTF
CDR3 DNA: TGTGCCAGCGAGCTCGGGACAGGGAGCTATGGCTACACCTTC

D gene: NA
V gene: TRBV18
J gene: TRBJ2-2
clone size: NA
CDR3 protein: CASSPVGVPAGELFF
CDR3 DNA: TGTGCCAGCTCACCTGTAGGAGTCCCGGCCGGGGAGCTGTTTTTT

D gene: NA
V gene: TRBV4-1
J gene: TRBJ1-3
clone size: NA
CDR3 protein: CASSPTLAAAGNTIYF
CDR3 DNA: TGCGCCAGCAGCCCCACCCTTGCGGCTGCTGGAAACACCATATATTTT

D gene: NA
V gene: TRBV27
J gene: TRBJ1-1
clone size: NA
CDR3 protein: CASSPGASNTEAFF
CDR3 DNA: TGTGCCAGCAGCCCCGGGGCAAGTAACACTGAAGCTTTCTTT

D gene: TRBD1
V gene: TRBV7-9
J gene: TRBJ1-2
clone size: few
CDR3 protein: CASSKGQGPHYGYTF
CDR3 DNA: TGTGCCAGCAGCAAAGGACAGGGACCCCATTATGGCTACACCTTC